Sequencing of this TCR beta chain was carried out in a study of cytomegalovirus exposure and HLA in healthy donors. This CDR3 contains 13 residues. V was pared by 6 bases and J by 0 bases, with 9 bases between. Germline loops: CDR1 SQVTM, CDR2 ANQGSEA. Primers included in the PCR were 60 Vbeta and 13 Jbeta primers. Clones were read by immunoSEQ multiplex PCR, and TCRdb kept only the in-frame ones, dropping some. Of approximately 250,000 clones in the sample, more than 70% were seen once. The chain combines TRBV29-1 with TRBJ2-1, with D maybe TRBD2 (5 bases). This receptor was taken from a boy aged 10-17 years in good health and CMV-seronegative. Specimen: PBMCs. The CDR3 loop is CSVAGSSYNEQFF. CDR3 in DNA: TGCAGCGTGGCTGGGAGCTCCTACAATGAGCAGTTCTTC.